This TCR beta chain is drawn from a study of Graves' ophthalmopathy and Graves' hyperthyroidism. The authors amplified TCR beta CDR3 regions, and they did so from RNA transcripts for repertoire sequencing. In the first round, RT-PCR was carried out with HTBI primers, and a multiplex PCR formed the second round. TCRdb reprocessed the multiplex PCR reads with MiXCR, giving one entry per CDR3 protein. The sample holds about 740,000 distinct CDR3 sequences, approximately 40% seen once. The CDR3 runs 16 residues. The germline V gene encodes CDR1 LNHDA and CDR2 SQIVND (reference sequence). V was pared by 6 bases and J by 0 bases, with 15 bases between. This clonotype was detected only a few times.

Sequenced material: peripheral blood. The chain couples TRBV19 to TRBJ1-5; D may be TRBD1 (6 bases). The origin of this receptor is an adult man with Graves' ophthalmopathy. CDR3 coding DNA: TGTGCCAGTAGGAGTCCCGGGGGCTATAGCAATCAGCCCCAGCATTTT. Translating gives CASRSPGGYSNQPQHF. Complete variable domain (other parts from reference TRBV19 and TRBJ1-5): DGGITQSPKYLFRKEGQNVTLSCEQNLNHDAMYWYRQDPGQGLRLIYYSQIVNDFQKGDIAEGYSVSREKKESFPLTVTSAQKNPTAFYLCASRSPGGYSNQPQHFGDGTRLSIL.